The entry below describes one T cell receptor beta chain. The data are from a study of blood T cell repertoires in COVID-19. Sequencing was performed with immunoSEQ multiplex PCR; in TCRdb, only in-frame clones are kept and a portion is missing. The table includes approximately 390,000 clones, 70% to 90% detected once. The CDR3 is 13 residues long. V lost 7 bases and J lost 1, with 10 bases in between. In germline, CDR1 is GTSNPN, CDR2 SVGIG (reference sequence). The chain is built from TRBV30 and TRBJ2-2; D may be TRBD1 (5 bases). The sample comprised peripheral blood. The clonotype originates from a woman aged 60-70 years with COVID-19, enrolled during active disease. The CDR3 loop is CALTVQNTGELFF. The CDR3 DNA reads TGTGCCTTGACAGTGCAGAACACCGGGGAGCTGTTTTTT. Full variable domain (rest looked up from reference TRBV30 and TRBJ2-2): SQTIHQWPATLVQPVGSPLSLECTVEGTSNPNLYWYRQAAGRGLQLLFYSVGIGQISSEVPQNLSASRPQDRQFILSSKKLLLSDSGFYLCALTVQNTGELFFGEGSRLTVL.